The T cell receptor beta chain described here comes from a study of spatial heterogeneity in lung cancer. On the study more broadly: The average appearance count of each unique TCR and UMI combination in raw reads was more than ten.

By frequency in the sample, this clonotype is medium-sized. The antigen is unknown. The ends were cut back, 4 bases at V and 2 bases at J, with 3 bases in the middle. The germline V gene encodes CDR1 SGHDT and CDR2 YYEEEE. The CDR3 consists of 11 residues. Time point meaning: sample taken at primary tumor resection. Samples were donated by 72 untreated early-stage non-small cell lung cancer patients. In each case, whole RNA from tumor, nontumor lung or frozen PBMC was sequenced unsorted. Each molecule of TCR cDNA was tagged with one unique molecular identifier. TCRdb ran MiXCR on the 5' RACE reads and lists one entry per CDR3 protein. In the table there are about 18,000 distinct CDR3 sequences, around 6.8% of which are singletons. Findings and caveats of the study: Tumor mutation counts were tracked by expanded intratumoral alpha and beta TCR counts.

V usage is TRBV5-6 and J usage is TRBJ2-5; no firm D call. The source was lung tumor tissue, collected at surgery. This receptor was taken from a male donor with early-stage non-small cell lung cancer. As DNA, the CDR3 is TGTGCCAGCAGCAGACAAGAGACCCAGTACTTC. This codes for CASSRQETQYF. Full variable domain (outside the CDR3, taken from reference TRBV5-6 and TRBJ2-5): DAGVTQSPTHLIKTRGQQVTLRCSPKSGHDTVSWYQQALGQGPQFIFQYYEEEERQRGNFPDRFSGHQFPNYSSELNVNALLLGDSALYLCASSRQETQYFGPGTRLLVL.